The 23 T cell receptor beta chains presented below share a single source sample, sequenced in a study of T cell responses to AZD1222 COVID-19 vaccine. Assay used: immunoSEQ multiplex PCR; TCRdb lists only in-frame clones, some missing. This table has approximately 150,000 clones, roughly nine tenths appearing once. Material: peripheral blood, obtained on day 0 of AZD1222 vaccination. These receptors were taken from an adult in good health.

V gene TRBV27 combines with J gene TRBJ2-2; 7 bases match TRBD1. The CDR3 sequence is 12 residues long. Germline assignment: CDR1 MNHEY and CDR2 SMNVEV (reference sequence). With 8 bases clipped from V and 6 bases from J, the junction kept 3 bases outside the gene matches. CDR3 protein: CASRQGAGELFF. CDR3 nucleotides: TGTGCCAGCCGCCAGGGGGCCGGGGAGCTGTTTTTT.

V is TRBV15 and J is TRBJ2-7; no clear D. Germline lookup yields CDR1 LNHNV and CDR2 YYDKDF (reference sequence). The CDR3 is 15 residues long. Trimming shortened V by 0 bases and J by 5 bases, and 14 bases separated the two germline ends. CDR3: CATSRESGTFHEQYF. The CDR3, as DNA: TGTGCCACCAGCAGAGAGTCCGGCACTTTCCACGAGCAGTACTTC. The variable domain in full, with the rest retrieved from reference TRBV15 and TRBJ2-7, is DAMVIQNPRYQVTQFGKPVTLSCSQTLNHNVMYWYQQKSSQAPKLLFHYYDKDFNNEADTPDNFQSRRPNTSFCFLDIRSPGLGDTAMYLCATSRESGTFHEQYFGPGTRLTVT.

V is TRBV9 and J is TRBJ1-1, with 10 bases matching TRBD1. Germline V gives CDR1 SGDLS, CDR2 YYNGEE. V trimming: 3 bases; J trimming: 8 bases; junction bases outside the gene matches: 10. The CDR3 consists of 15 residues. The CDR3 DNA sequence: TGTGCCAGCAGCGCCGGGACAGGGGCCTCGTGGGAAGCTTTCTTT. Amino acid sequence: CASSAGTGASWEAFF. Full variable domain (remainder filled in from reference TRBV9 and TRBJ1-1): DSGVTQTPKHLITATGQRVTLRCSPRSGDLSVYWYQQSLDQGLQFLIQYYNGEERAKGNILERFSAQQFPDLHSELNLSSLELGDSALYFCASSAGTGASWEAFFGQGTRLTVV.

The chain is built from TRBV28 and TRBJ1-6; 9 nucleotides match TRBD1. CDR1 is MDHEN, CDR2 SYDVKM, per germline. The CDR3 runs 15 residues. The junction had 10 bases not matched to a gene; V was cut back by 5 bases and J by 11 bases. The CDR3 nucleotides read TGTGCCAGCAGTCCCCGGGACAGGGACTATCCACCCCTCCACTTT. It is translated as CASSPRDRDYPPLHF.

The chain employs TRBV28 and TRBJ2-1; possibly TRBD1 or TRBD2 for D (5 bases each). The CDR3 runs to 12 residues. V dropped 7 bases and J dropped 5 bases, with 9 bases sitting between them. The germline gives CDR1 MDHEN, CDR2 SYDVKM. This CDR3 reads CASTEGNNEQFF. CDR3 DNA: TGTGCCAGCACCGAGGGGAACAATGAGCAGTTCTTC.

The chain links TRBV7-9 to TRBJ2-7; maybe TRBD1 (6 bases). Germline CDR1 reads SEHNR; CDR2 reads FQNEAQ (reference sequence). V was pared by 5 bases and J by 2 bases, with 13 bases between. The CDR3 covers 14 residues. CDR3 sequence (DNA): TGTGCCAGCAGCGGTACAGGGATCACCTACGAGCAGTACTTC. Encoded protein: CASSGTGITYEQYF.

The J gene is TRBJ2-1, the V gene TRBV3-1 (or the pseudogene TRBV3-2); D might be TRBD2 (5 bases). Trimming left V 4 bases short and J 11 bases short, with 15 bases between. The length of the CDR3 is 13 residues. Germline assignment: CDR1 LGHDT and CDR2 YNNKEL (reference sequence). The CDR3 nucleotides read TGTGCCAGCAGCCCCTCGATAGGACTCAAGCAGTTCTTC. This gives the protein CASSPSIGLKQFF.

V is TRBV3-1 (or the pseudogene TRBV3-2) and J is TRBJ2-1, with TRBD2 matching 7 bases. The germline gives CDR1 LGHDT, CDR2 YNNKEL (reference sequence). The V and J ends lost 2 bases and 9 bases, in that order; junction bases with no gene match: 13. The CDR3 sequence is 16 residues long. CDR3 sequence (DNA): TGTGCCAGCAGCCAATTAGGCGGGAGAATGACGGTTGAGCAGTTCTTC. Translating it yields CASSQLGGRMTVEQFF.

This chain uses TRBV28 with TRBJ2-5, with D perhaps TRBD2 (7 bases). The CDR3 length is 15 residues. V was clipped by 3 bases and J by 2 bases, with 13 bases between them. In germline, CDR1 is MDHEN, CDR2 SYDVKM. The chain's CDR3 is CASSLGGAAQETQYF. The CDR3 nucleotides are TGTGCCAGCAGTTTGGGGGGGGCGGCACAAGAGACCCAGTACTTC.

The chain is built from TRBV19 and TRBJ1-5; the D gene is possibly TRBD1 (6 bases). Per the germline V gene, CDR1 is LNHDA and CDR2 is SQIVND (reference sequence). The CDR3 spans 13 residues. V was clipped by 4 bases and J by 4 bases, with 8 bases between them. The CDR3 DNA reads TGTGCCAGTAGTAGGACAGAAAATCAGCCCCAGCATTTT. Translating gives CASSRTENQPQHF.

This chain joins TRBV7-9 and TRBJ1-1; 7 bases are a match to TRBD1. CDR1 and CDR2 (germline): SEHNR, FQNEAQ (reference sequence). The CDR3 covers 14 residues. V dropped 5 bases and J dropped 0; count of bases not matched to a gene: 3. The DNA for the CDR3 is TGTGCCAGCAGCCTTCAGGGGGTGAACACTGAAGCTTTCTTT. Its translation: CASSLQGVNTEAFF.

The chain has TRBV9 and TRBJ2-5; tentatively, D is TRBD2 (5 bases). Germline values: CDR1 SGDLS, CDR2 YYNGEE. The CDR3 covers 13 residues. V was cut by 0 bases and J by 7 bases, with 10 bases left in between. CDR3 in amino acids: CASSVEQRGTQYF. The CDR3 DNA sequence: TGTGCCAGCAGCGTAGAACAACGGGGGACCCAGTACTTC.

V gene TRBV19 combines with J gene TRBJ1-2, with D maybe TRBD1 (6 bases). The CDR3 has 12 amino acids. With 7 bases removed from V and 8 bases from J, the gap between germline ends came to 14 bases. Per germline, CDR1 LNHDA and CDR2 SQIVND (reference sequence). CDR3 bases: TGTGCCAGTACCCTACAGGGATCCGGCTACACCTTC. This gives the protein CASTLQGSGYTF.

V gene TRBV28 combines with J gene TRBJ2-1, with D unclear. The V gene's germline CDR1 is MDHEN and CDR2 SYDVKM. The CDR3 has 10 residues. Between the trimmed V and J ends, which lost 2 bases and 10 bases, there was a span of 3 bases. The CDR3 is CASSLREQFF. CDR3 nucleotides: TGTGCCAGCAGTTTAAGGGAGCAGTTCTTC.

This sequence joins TRBV6-4 and TRBJ2-2; D not resolved. From germline, CDR1 is MRHNA and CDR2 SNTAGT. The CDR3 length is 14 residues. V dropped 3 bases and J dropped 5 bases, with 10 bases sitting between them. DNA for the CDR3: TGTGCCAGCAGTGATAACCGTGAGACCGGGGAGCTGTTTTTT. Translated, it gives CASSDNRETGELFF.

This sequence joins TRBV7-2 and TRBJ2-5; D is undetermined. CDR1 is SGHTA, CDR2 FQGNSA, per germline. V was pared by 1 base and J by 2 bases, with 8 bases between. CDR3 length: 14 residues. The DNA of the CDR3 is TGTGCCAGCAGCTTAGTATACGGACAAGAGACCCAGTACTTC. Residues: CASSLVYGQETQYF. The variable domain in full, with the rest retrieved from reference TRBV7-2 and TRBJ2-5, is GAGVSQSPSNKVTEKGKDVELRCDPISGHTALYWYRQSLGQGLEFLIYFQGNSAPDKSGLPSDRFSAERTGGSVSTLTIQRTQQEDSAVYLCASSLVYGQETQYFGPGTRLLVL.

This clone was found once. This chain connects TRBV18 to TRBJ2-2; a weak D match, TRBD2 (6 bases). The CDR3 sequence is 16 residues long. Germline CDR1 reads KGHSH; CDR2 reads LQKENI. V lost 2 bases, J lost 1 base, and 11 bases lay in between. CDR3 region: CASSPKASENTGELFF. The CDR3 DNA reads TGTGCCAGCTCACCAAAGGCTAGCGAGAACACCGGGGAGCTGTTTTTT.

V usage is TRBV9 and J usage is TRBJ2-4, with D perhaps TRBD2 (5 bases). Trimming left V 3 bases short and J 6 bases short, with 13 bases between. CDR1 is SGDLS, CDR2 YYNGEE, per germline. This CDR3 has 14 amino acids. The CDR3 bases are TGTGCCAGCAGCGAGTCGGTAGAGGGAAACATTCAGTACTTC. It specifies CASSESVEGNIQYF.

The chain couples TRBV6-5 to TRBJ1-3; 9 bases are shared with TRBD1. The J segment lost 4 bases and the V segment lost 9 bases, leaving 7 bases of the junction unmatched. Germline CDR1 and CDR2: MNHEY and SVGAGI. The CDR3 loop spans 14 amino acids. The CDR3 region has the DNA TGTGCCAGGGGGGGACAGGGATTCGGAAACACCATATATTTT. Translating gives CARGGQGFGNTIYF.

The V and J genes are TRBV6-5 and TRBJ1-1, with D possibly matching TRBD1 (6 bases). The V gene lost 4 bases and the J gene lost 4 bases, with 13 bases spanning the gap. Germline CDR1 and CDR2: MNHEY and SVGAGI. The CDR3 runs to 14 residues. The CDR3 here is CASSLGGLGTEAFF. In DNA form, the CDR3 reads TGTGCCAGCAGTTTGGGGGGCCTGGGCACTGAAGCTTTCTTT.

This clone was recorded only once. Other DNA sequences in this sample translate to the same CDR3. The V and J genes are TRBV7-9 and TRBJ2-3, with 9 positions matching TRBD1. J gave up 4 bases and V 2 bases, and 1 base lay outside the gene matches. This CDR3 has 14 residues. In germline, CDR1 is SEHNR, CDR2 FQNEAQ (reference sequence). The CDR3 nucleotides are TGTGCCAGCAGCTTAACAGGGGGCGCAGATACGCAGTATTTT. It yields the protein CASSLTGGADTQYF.

The chain links TRBV24-1 to TRBJ2-3; either TRBD1 or TRBD2 may supply D (5 bases each). With 6 bases removed from V and 3 bases from J, the gap between germline ends came to 18 bases. The CDR3 spans 16 residues. Looked up from germline, CDR1 is KGHDR and CDR2 is SFDVKD. DNA of the CDR3: TGTGCCACCAGTCCTGGGAGACAGTTATCGACAGATACGCAGTATTTT. It yields the protein CATSPGRQLSTDTQYF.

The chain recombines TRBV9 with TRBJ2-2; 7 positions agree with TRBD2. This CDR3 is built from 15 residues. CDR1 is SGDLS and CDR2 is YYNGEE in the germline V gene. J gave up 3 bases and V 0 bases, and 2 bases lay outside the gene matches. The CDR3 protein is CASSVAGGHTGELFF. DNA of the CDR3: TGTGCCAGCAGCGTAGCGGGAGGTCACACCGGGGAGCTGTTTTTT.